This TCR beta chain is drawn from a study of blood T cell repertoires in COVID-19. The table came from immunoSEQ multiplex PCR; TCRdb's copy has only in-frame clones and leaves some out. The data hold a few hundred thousand clones, with around nine tenths observed a single time. The germline V and J ends were trimmed by 3 bases and 5 bases, with 10 bases remaining between them. The germline V gene has CDR1 SGHVS and CDR2 FQNEAQ. The CDR3 covers 14 residues. In this sample, this clone turned up a few times. Material for sequencing was PBMCs or T cells enriched from blood (not recorded which). The receptor's source is a woman aged 50 to 65 who had recovered from COVID-19. The chain is built from TRBV7-8 and TRBJ2-2; D perhaps matches TRBD2 (5 bases). The chain's CDR3 is CASSFGVTTGELFF. The CDR3 DNA sequence: TGTGCCAGCAGCTTCGGGGTTACTACCGGGGAGCTGTTTTTT.